This TCR beta chain was sequenced during a study of Ad26.COV2.S vaccination and SARS-CoV-2 variants. Study-wide background: Ad26.COV2.S, an intramuscular injection, was given once or twice 56 days apart. General study results and limits: Breadth and depth estimates from TCRs may understate total T cell responses. Whether participants received vaccine or placebo, their non-spike TCR breadth was similar.

The assay was immunoSEQ multiplex PCR, and TCRdb's table has in-frame clones only and misses some. The data show about 400,000 clones, about nine tenths seen once. The treatment here: around 19 received Ad26.COV2.S at low or high dose, single or two shots; roughly five received placebo; per-sample allocation not given. At day 63 after the first vaccine or placebo injection, samples were drawn. Boston hosted the donor, who was an adult aged 18-55 years. With regard to this clone: The antigen is undetermined.

This CDR3 comprises 14 residues. Per germline, CDR1 MGHRA and CDR2 YSYEKL. Trimming removed 4 bases from V and 0 bases from J, with 6 bases in between. The sample in question was peripheral blood, obtained in a trial of Ad26.COV2.S vaccine versus placebo. This sequence joins TRBV4-1 and TRBJ1-4; perhaps TRBD1 as D (5 bases). This TCR came from a person aged 18 to 59 who received the Ad26.COV2.S COVID-19 vaccine or a placebo. CDR3 protein: CASSRQSTNEKLFF. CDR3 nucleotide sequence: TGCGCCAGCAGCCGACAGTCAACTAATGAAAAACTGTTTTTT.